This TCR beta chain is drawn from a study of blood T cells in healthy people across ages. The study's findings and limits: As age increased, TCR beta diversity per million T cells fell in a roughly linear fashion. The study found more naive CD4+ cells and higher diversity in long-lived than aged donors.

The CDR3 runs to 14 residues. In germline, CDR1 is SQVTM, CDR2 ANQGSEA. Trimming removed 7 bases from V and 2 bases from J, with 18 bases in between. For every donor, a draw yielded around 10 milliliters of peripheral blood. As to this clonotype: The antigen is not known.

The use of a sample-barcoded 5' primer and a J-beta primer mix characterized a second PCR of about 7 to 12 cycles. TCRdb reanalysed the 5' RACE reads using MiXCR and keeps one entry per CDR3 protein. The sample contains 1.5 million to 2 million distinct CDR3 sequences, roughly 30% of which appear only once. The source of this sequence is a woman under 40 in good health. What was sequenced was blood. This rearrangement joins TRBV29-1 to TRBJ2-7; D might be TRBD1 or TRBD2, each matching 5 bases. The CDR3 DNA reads TGCAGCGCCAGTCCCCGGGACCGAGCCTACGAGCAGTACTTC. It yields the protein CSASPRDRAYEQYF.